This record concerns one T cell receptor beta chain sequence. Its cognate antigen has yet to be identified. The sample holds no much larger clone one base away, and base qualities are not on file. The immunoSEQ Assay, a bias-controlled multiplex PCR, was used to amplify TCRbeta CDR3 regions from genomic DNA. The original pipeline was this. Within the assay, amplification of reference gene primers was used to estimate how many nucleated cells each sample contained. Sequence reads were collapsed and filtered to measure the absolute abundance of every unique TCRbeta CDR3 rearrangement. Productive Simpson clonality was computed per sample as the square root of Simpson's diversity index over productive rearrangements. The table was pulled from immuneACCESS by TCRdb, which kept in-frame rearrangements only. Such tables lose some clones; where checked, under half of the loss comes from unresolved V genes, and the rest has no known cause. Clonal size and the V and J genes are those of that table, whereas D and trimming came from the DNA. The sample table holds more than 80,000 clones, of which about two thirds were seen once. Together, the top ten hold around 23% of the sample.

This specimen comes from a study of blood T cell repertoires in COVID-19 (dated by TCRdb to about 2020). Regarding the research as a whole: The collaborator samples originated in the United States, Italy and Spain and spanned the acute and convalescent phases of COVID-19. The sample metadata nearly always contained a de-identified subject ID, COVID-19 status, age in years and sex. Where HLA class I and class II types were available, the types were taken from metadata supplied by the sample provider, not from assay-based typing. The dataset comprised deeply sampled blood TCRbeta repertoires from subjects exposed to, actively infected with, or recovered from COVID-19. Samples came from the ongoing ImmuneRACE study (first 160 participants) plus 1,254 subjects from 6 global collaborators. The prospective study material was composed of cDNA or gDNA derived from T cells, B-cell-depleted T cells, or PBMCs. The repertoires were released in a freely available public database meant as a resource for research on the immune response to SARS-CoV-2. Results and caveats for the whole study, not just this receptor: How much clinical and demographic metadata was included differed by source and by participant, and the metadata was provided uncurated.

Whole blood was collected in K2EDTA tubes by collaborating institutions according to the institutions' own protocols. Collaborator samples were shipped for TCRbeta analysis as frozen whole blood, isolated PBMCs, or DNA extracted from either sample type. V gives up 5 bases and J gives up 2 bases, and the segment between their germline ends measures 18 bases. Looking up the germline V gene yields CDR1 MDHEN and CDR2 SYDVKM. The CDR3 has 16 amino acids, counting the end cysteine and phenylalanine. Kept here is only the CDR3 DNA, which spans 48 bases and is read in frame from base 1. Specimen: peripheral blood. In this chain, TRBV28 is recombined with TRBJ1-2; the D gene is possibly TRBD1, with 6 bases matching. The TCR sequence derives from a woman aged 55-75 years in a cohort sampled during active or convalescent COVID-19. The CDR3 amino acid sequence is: CASSILPGTQNYGYTF. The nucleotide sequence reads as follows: TGTGCCAGCAGTATTCTTCCCGGGACACAAAACTATGGCTACACCTTC.